This TCR beta chain was documented in a study of cytomegalovirus exposure and HLA in healthy donors. Unrecorded immune exposure was likely among donors, who were nominally healthy when sampled. This clone was picked up one time. Antigen: not known. It was with 60 Vbeta and 13 Jbeta primers that the PCR ran. Produced via immunoSEQ multiplex PCR; TCRdb's table is partial and in-frame only. This table holds fewer than 200,000 clones, approximately 72% found once. Study findings and constraints: TCR association rates varied by HLA locus in a later analysis, with DRB1 highest and HLA-C lowest. For most TCR beta V segments, an earlier analysis put the productive rate at about 87% or about 30% of the time. There were reportedly fewer N-insertions in an Asian-associated ancestry cluster than the approximately 700-donor mean, in a later analysis.

The V and J ends lost 7 bases and 0 bases respectively, with 13 bases between them. This CDR3 spans 15 amino acids. Germline CDR1 MGHDK, CDR2 SYGVNS. The sample consisted of PBMCs. The genes are TRBV25-1 and TRBJ2-1, with D maybe TRBD1 (6 bases). This receptor was taken from a human donor in good health. CDR3 loop: CASTKTDSSYNEQFF. CDR3 nucleotides: TGTGCCAGCACCAAGACGGACAGCTCCTACAATGAGCAGTTCTTC.